This T cell receptor beta chain derives from a study of shared T cell receptors in the human thymus. Some clones are missing from TCRdb's copy, which holds only in-frame ones; the method was immunoSEQ multiplex PCR. The sample holds 540,000 or so clones, about 84% seen once. Germline V gives CDR1 MGHRA, CDR2 YSYEKL. This CDR3 has 15 amino acids. Trimming removed 0 bases at V and 6 bases at J, with 13 bases between. The same sample was also used in a study of human thymus T cells. From that study: Having corrective surgery for congenital heart defects, healthy Finnish infants were the ones who donated. Thymic and blood repertoires appeared to show biased V and J gene usage.

The source of this sequence is a boy younger than two with a congenital heart defect. This rearrangement joins TRBV4-1 to TRBJ2-3, with no clear D. The sequenced sample consisted of thymocytes. The chain's CDR3 is CASSQDSQERDTQYF. DNA for the CDR3: TGCGCCAGCAGCCAAGATTCCCAGGAAAGGGATACGCAGTATTTT.